This T cell receptor (beta chain) was recorded in a study of blood T cell repertoires in COVID-19. Study details: COVID-19 samples, acute and convalescent, were from the United States, Italy and Spain. Sources were T cells, B-cell-depleted T cells, or PBMCs; the material itself was cDNA or gDNA.

In the original processing: For nucleated cells, counts were estimated from reference gene primer amplification. Profiled with immunoSEQ multiplex PCR; TCRdb holds only in-frame clones, not every one. That table furnishes V, J and clone size, whereas the DNA furnished D and trimming. The sample has about 130,000 clones, approximately 87% seen once. The CDR3 sequence is 15 residues long. Looked up from germline, CDR1 is SGHRS and CDR2 is YFSETQ. The ends were cut back, 5 bases at V and 9 bases at J, with 21 bases in the middle. This clonotype was obtained from a human donor in a cohort sampled during active COVID-19. The sample consisted of peripheral blood. The rearrangement uses TRBV5-1 and TRBJ2-1; perhaps TRBD1 as D (6 bases). CDR3 nucleotide sequence: TGCGCCAGCAGTCCACAGGGACGGGGAGATGCTGAGCAGTTCTTC. Translated, it gives CASSPQGRGDAEQFF.